The clone carrying this TCR beta chain was detected ten times or more. The CDR3 has 14 residues. V lost 4 bases to trimming and J lost 3 bases; unmatched junction nucleotides: 3. Germline assignment: CDR1 SGHRS and CDR2 YFSETQ. The source of the sample is a study of neurological immune-mediated disorders. The authors produced cDNA by 5'RACE using 10-nucleotide random UMIs. TCRdb re-called the 5' RACE reads through MiXCR, storing one row per CDR3 protein. The sample includes about 59,000 distinct CDR3 sequences, under 30% of them seen just once. The time point was: technical triplicate 2. This clonotype originated in a man aged 55 to 70 with HTLV-1-associated myelopathy (HAM/TSP). The rearrangement joins TRBV5-1 to TRBJ2-5, with 10 bases identical to TRBD1. Sequencing input: PBMCs. This chain's CDR3 is CASSPGTGEETQYF. For the CDR3, the DNA is TGCGCCAGCAGCCCAGGGACAGGGGAAGAGACCCAGTACTTC.